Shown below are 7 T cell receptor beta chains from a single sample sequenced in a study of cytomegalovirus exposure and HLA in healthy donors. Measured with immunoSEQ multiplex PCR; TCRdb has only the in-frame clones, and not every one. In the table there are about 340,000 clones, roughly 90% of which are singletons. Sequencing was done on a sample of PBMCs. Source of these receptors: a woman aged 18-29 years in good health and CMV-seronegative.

The CDR3: CSVLRVNTEAFF. DNA for the CDR3: TGCAGCGTTCTCCGGGTCAACACTGAAGCTTTCTTT. The chain joins TRBV29-1 to TRBJ1-1; D is ambiguous. Per the germline V gene, CDR1 is SQVTM and CDR2 is ANQGSEA. The CDR3 runs 12 residues. The V and J ends lost 5 bases and 2 bases respectively, with 9 bases between them.

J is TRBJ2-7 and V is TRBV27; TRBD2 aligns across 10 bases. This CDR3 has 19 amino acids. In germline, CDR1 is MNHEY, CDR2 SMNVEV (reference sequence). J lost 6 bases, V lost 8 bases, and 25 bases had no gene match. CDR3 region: CASAYLRGTSALPGGEQYF. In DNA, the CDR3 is TGTGCCAGCGCTTACCTCCGTGGGACTAGCGCCCTTCCTGGGGGCGAGCAGTACTTC.

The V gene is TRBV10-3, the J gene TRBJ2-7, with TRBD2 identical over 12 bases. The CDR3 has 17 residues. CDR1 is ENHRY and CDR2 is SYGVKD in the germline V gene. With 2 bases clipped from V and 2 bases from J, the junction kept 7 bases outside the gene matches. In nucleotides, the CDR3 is TGTGCCATCAGTGAGGGCGGGCTAGCGGGAGGGCCCTACGAGCAGTACTTC. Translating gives CAISEGGLAGGPYEQYF.

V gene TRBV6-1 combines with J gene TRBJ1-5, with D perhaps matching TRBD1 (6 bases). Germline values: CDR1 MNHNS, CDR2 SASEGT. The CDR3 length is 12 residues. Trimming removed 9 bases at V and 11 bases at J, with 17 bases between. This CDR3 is CASSQVRTAQHF. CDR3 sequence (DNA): TGTGCCAGTTCACAGGTACGGACAGCCCAGCATTTT.

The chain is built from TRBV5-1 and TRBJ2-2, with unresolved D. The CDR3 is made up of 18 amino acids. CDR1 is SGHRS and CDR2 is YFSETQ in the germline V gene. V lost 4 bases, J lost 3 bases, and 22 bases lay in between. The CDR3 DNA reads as TGCGCCAGCAGCCCCGACCCATTTGGGCTCTATGACACCGGGGAGCTGTTTTTT. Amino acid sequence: CASSPDPFGLYDTGELFF. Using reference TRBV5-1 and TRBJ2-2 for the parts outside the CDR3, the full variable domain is KAGVTQTPRYLIKTRGQQVTLSCSPISGHRSVSWYQQTPGQGLQFLFEYFSETQRNKGNFPGRFSGRQFSNSRSEMNVSTLELGDSALYLCASSPDPFGLYDTGELFFGEGSRLTVL.

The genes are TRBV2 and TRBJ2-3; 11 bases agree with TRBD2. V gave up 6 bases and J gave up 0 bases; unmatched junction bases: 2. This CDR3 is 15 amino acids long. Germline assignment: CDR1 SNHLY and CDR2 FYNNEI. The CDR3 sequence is CASRRTSGSTDTQYF. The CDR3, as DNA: TGTGCCAGCAGGAGGACTAGCGGGAGCACAGATACGCAGTATTTT.

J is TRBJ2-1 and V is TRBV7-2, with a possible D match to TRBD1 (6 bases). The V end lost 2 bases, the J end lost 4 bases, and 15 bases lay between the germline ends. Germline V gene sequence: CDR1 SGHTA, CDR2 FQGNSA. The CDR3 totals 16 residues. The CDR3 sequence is CASSLTGQLGYNEQFF. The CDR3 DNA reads TGTGCCAGCAGCTTAACAGGGCAATTGGGATACAATGAGCAGTTCTTC. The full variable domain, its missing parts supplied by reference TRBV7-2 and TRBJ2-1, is GAGVSQSPSNKVTEKGKDVELRCDPISGHTALYWYRQSLGQGLEFLIYFQGNSAPDKSGLPSDRFSAERTGGSVSTLTIQRTQQEDSAVYLCASSLTGQLGYNEQFFGPGTRLTVL.